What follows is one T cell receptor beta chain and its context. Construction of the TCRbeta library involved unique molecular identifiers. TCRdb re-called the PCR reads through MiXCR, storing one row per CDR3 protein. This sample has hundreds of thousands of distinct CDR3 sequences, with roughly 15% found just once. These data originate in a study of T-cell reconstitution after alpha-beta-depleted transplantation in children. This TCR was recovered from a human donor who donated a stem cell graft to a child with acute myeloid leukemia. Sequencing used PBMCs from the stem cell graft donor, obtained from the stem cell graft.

This chain's CDR3 is CASSLLAGGTSTDTQYF. The CDR3 coding sequence is TGTGCCAGCAGTCTCCTAGCGGGGGGGACTAGCACAGATACGCAGTATTTT. The gene calls are TRBV2 and TRBJ2-3; 12 bases match TRBD2. CDR1 and CDR2 (germline): SNHLY, FYNNEI. V shed 5 bases and J 0 bases; nucleotides not matched to a gene: 6. The CDR3 is 17 amino acids.